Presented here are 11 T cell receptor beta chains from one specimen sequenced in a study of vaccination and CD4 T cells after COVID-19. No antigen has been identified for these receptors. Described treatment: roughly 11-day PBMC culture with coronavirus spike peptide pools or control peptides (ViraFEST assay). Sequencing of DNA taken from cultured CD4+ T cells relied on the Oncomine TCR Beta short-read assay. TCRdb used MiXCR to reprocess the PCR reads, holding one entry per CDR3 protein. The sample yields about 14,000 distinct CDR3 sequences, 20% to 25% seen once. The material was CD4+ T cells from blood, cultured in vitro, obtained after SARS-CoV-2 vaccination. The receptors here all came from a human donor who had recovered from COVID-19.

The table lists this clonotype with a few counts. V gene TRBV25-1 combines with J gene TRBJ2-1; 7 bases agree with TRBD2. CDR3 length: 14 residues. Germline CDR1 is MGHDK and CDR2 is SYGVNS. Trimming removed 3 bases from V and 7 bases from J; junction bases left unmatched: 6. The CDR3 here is CASSEGGTLNEQFF. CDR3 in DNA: TGTGCCAGCAGTGAGGGGGGGACTCTGAATGAGCAGTTCTTC.

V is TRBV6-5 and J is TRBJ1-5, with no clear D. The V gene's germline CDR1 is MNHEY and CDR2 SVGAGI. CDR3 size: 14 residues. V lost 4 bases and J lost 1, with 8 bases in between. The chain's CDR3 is CASSSRESNQPQHF. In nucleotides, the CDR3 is TGTGCCAGCAGTTCTCGGGAAAGCAATCAGCCCCAGCATTTT.

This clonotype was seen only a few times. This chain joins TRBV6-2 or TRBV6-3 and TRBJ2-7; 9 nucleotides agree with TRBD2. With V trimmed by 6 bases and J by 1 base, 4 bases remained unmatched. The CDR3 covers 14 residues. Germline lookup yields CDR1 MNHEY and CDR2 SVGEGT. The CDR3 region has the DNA TGTGCCAGCAGCACGACTAGCGGATCCTACGAGCAGTACTTC. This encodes CASSTTSGSYEQYF.

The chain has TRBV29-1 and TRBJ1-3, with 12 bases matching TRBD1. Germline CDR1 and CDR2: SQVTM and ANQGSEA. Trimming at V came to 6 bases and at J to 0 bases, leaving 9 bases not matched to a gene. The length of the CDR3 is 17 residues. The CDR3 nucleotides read TGCAGCGTGCCCGGGACAGGGGGCCCCTACTCTGGAAACACCATATATTTT. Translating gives CSVPGTGGPYSGNTIYF.

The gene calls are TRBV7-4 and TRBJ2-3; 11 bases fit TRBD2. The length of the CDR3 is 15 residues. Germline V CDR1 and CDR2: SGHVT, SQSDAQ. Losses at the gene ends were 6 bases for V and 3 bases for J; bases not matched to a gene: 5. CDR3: CASRSGLAVTDTQYF. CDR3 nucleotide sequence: TGTGCCAGCAGGTCGGGACTAGCGGTGACAGATACGCAGTATTTT.

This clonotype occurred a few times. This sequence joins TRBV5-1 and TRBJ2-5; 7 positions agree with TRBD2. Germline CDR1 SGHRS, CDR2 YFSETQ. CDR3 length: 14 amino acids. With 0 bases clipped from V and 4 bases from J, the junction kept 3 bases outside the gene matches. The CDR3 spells CASSLAGGIETQYF. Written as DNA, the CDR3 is TGCGCCAGCAGCTTGGCCGGGGGGATAGAGACCCAGTACTTC.

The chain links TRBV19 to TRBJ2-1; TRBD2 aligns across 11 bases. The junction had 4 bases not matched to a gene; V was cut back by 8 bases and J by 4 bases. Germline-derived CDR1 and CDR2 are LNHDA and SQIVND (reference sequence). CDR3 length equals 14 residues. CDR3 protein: CASRRTSGYNEQFF. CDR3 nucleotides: TGTGCCAGTCGCCGGACTAGCGGGTACAATGAGCAGTTCTTC.

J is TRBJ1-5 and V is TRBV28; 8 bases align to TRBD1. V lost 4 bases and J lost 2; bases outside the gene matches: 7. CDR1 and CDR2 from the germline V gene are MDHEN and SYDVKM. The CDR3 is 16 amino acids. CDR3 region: CASSSPTGEGNQPQHF. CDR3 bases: TGTGCCAGCAGTTCCCCGACAGGGGAGGGCAATCAGCCCCAGCATTTT.

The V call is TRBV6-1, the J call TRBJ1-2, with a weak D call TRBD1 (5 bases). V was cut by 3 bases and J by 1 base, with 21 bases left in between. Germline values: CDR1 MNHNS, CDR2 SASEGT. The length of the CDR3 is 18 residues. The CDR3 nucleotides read TGTGCCAGCAGTGAGCTAGGCCTTACTCGGGGGATTAACTATGGCTACACCTTC. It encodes CASSELGLTRGINYGYTF.

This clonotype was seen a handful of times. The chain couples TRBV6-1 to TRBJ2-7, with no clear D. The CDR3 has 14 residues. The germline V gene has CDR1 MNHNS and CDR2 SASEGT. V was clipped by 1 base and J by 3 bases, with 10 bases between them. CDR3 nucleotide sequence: TGTGCCAGCAGTGAAGATCTAGTAATCTACGAGCAGTACTTC. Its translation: CASSEDLVIYEQYF.

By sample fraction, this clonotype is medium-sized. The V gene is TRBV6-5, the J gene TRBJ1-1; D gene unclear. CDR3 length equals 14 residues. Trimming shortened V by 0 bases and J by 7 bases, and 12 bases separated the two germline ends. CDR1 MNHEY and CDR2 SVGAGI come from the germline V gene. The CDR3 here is CASSYSIEGGEAFF. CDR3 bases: TGTGCCAGCAGTTACTCGATCGAGGGAGGTGAAGCTTTCTTT.